The entry below describes one T cell receptor beta chain. The sample originates from a study of cytomegalovirus exposure and HLA in healthy donors. The method was immunoSEQ multiplex PCR; TCRdb's version includes in-frame clones alone and lacks a portion of them. The data contain about 200,000 clones, approximately 82% of them singletons. V lost 9 bases to trimming and J lost 7 bases; unmatched junction nucleotides: 6. This CDR3 region has 13 residues. The germline V gene encodes CDR1 MNHNS and CDR2 SASEGT. The clonotype was recovered from a woman aged 25 to 39 in good health and CMV-seropositive. V is TRBV6-1 and J is TRBJ1-2; 12 positions match TRBD1. Sample: PBMCs. Written as DNA, the CDR3 is TGTGCCAGTAGCAGGGACAGGGGGCTTGGCTACACCTTC. It yields the protein CASSRDRGLGYTF.